This TCR beta chain was recorded in a study of control samples from healthy donors and cancer patients. The table came from immunoSEQ multiplex PCR; TCRdb's copy has only in-frame clones and leaves some out. The sample lists tens of thousands of clones, around 90% seen once, with roughly 2% in the top ten. The V and J ends lost 0 bases and 0 bases respectively, with 12 bases between them. This CDR3 has 18 amino acids. Germline values: CDR1 LGHNA, CDR2 YSLEER. The receptor's source is a woman in her sixties with head and neck cancer. The chain couples TRBV4-3 to TRBJ2-6; tentatively, D is TRBD1 (5 bases). Sequencing input: PBMCs. The CDR3 bases are TGCGCCAGCAGCCAAGAAGGGGCGCTGGGCTCTGGGGCCAACGTCCTGACTTTC. It codes for CASSQEGALGSGANVLTF.